The present TCR beta chain was sequenced within a study of blood T cell repertoires in COVID-19. Study-level information: Sample material is recorded as cDNA or gDNA derived from T cells, B-cell-depleted T cells, or PBMCs.

Germline V CDR1 and CDR2: LGHDT, YNNKEL (reference sequence). V lost 3 bases to trimming and J lost 1 base; unmatched junction nucleotides: 5. CDR3 length: 15 amino acids. Original processing notes: The authors estimated nucleated cell counts from reference gene primer amplification. Repertoires were generated with immunoSEQ multiplex PCR, while TCRdb's copy carries only in-frame clones and drops some. V and J calls and clone size come straight from that table; D and trimming were deduced from the DNA. The sample shows approximately 200,000 clones, approximately 90% of them seen only once. This clonotype was obtained from a man in his sixties or seventies with acute or convalescent COVID-19. What was sequenced was peripheral blood. V gene TRBV3-1 (or the pseudogene TRBV3-2) combines with J gene TRBJ2-7, with 8 bases matching TRBD1. CDR3 nucleotide sequence: TGTGCCAGCAGCCACGGACAGGGTAGGTCCTACGAGCAGTACTTC. It is translated as CASSHGQGRSYEQYF.